This record looks at one T cell receptor beta chain sequence and its context. Its target is not known. This record belongs to a study of long-term antiretroviral therapy in people with HIV. Study background: Samples collected earliest predate the 2015 immediate-ART recommendation by about a decade.

Findings and caveats of the study: Transplant-donor-level diversity was not reached after ART, though diversity increased. Researchers lacked any data on ART adherence, viral resistance or therapy changes.

Cryopreserved PBMC samples of roughly 1-10 million cells were used for DNA extraction. Germline V gene data show CDR1 as ENHRY and CDR2 as SYGVKD. This CDR3 comprises 16 residues. V dropped 2 bases and J dropped 6; count of bases not matched to a gene: 6. Runs used v3.0 of the immunoSEQ assay and were done at survey level. Sequencing was performed with immunoSEQ multiplex PCR; in TCRdb, only in-frame clones are kept and a portion is missing. This table holds around 16,000 clones, 78% found once. The sequencing used unsorted PBMCs, collected just over 3.1 years after starting antiretroviral therapy. The source is a woman in her 40s with HIV. The chain links TRBV10-3 to TRBJ2-1; 11 bases map to TRBD1. The CDR3 nucleotides read TGTGCCATCAGTGAGAGGGGACAGGGGGAGAGCAATGAGCAGTTCTTC. This gives the protein CAISERGQGESNEQFF.